Following are 23 T cell receptor beta chains from one sample sequenced in a study of post-analysis software for immune sequencing data. Study findings and constraints: Patients used several TRBV segments, including TRBV5-6, TRBV5-1 and TRBV20-1, more often than controls.

Unique molecular identifiers were present in the TCR beta cDNA libraries. Using its own MiXCR run on the PCR reads, TCRdb lists one record per CDR3 protein. The top ten hold roughly 12% of the sample, which has about 400,000 distinct CDR3 sequences, approximately 33% seen once. Antigens of these TCRs are unknown. Sequenced: blood. Receptors originate from a girl aged 10 to 17 with multiple sclerosis.

This rearrangement joins TRBV12-3 or TRBV12-4 to TRBJ2-7; D gene unclear. This CDR3 has 14 residues. V lost 5 bases and J 2 bases, leaving 13 bases between the germline ends. The CDR3 reads CASSDTVNPYEQYF. CDR3 nucleotide sequence: TGTGCCAGCAGTGATACGGTGAATCCCTACGAGCAGTACTTC.

This clonotype came up a few times. This could be a read error, since a much larger clone is one nucleotide away. V usage is TRBV7-2 and J usage is TRBJ2-3; D may be TRBD1 (5 bases). The CDR3 is 12 residues long. The ends were cut back, 5 bases at V and 5 bases at J, with 8 bases in the middle. CDR1 and CDR2 (germline): SGHTA, FQGNSA. The CDR3 DNA reads as TGTGCCAGCAGCGCCCAGGGAGATACGCAGTATTTT. It is translated as CASSAQGDTQYF. Variable domain in full (rest from reference TRBV7-2 and TRBJ2-3): GAGVSQSPSNKVTEKGKDVELRCDPISGHTALYWYRQSLGQGLEFLIYFQGNSAPDKSGLPSDRFSAERTGGSVSTLTIQRTQQEDSAVYLCASSAQGDTQYFGPGTRLTVL.

As regards this clonotype: The germline gene is not matched at one end of the junction; a read error may be the cause. The rearrangement links TRBV12-3 or TRBV12-4 to TRBJ2-1, with D perhaps matching TRBD2 (7 bases). This CDR3 is 15 amino acids long. The chain's CDR3 is CASSFSVGGRSEQVF. In nucleotides, the CDR3 is TGTGCCAGCAGTTTCAGCGTGGGGGGGCGGAGTGAGCAGGTCTTC.

This clonotype was observed a handful of times. The CDR3 sequence is CASSLGVRSFSYEQYF. The CDR3 DNA reads as TGCGCCAGCAGCTTGGGTGTCAGGTCATTCTCCTACGAGCAGTACTTC. The genes are TRBV5-1 and TRBJ2-7; D is unclear. Trimming took 0 bases from V and 0 from J, leaving 13 bases between them. This CDR3 comprises 16 residues. Germline CDR1 is SGHRS and CDR2 is YFSETQ.

There are many counts of this clonotype. The rearrangement links TRBV3-1 to TRBJ1-2; no clear D. V was pared by 3 bases and J by 0 bases, with 17 bases between. In germline, CDR1 is LGHDT, CDR2 YNNKEL (reference sequence). The CDR3 contains 17 residues. CDR3 in DNA: TGTGCCAGCAGCCACGAACTCTGGACGCTAGCTAACTATGGCTACACCTTC. Encoded protein: CASSHELWTLANYGYTF.

The count of this clonotype is one. The gene calls are TRBV20-1 and TRBJ2-4; 9 nucleotides match TRBD2. With the DNA end fitting TRBJ2-7 better, the J assignment may be wrong. The CDR3 is 13 residues long. Germline CDR1 is DFQATT and CDR2 is SNEGSKA (reference sequence). The CDR3 spells CSARGAGGYEQYF. CDR3 nucleotides: TGCAGTGCTAGAGGAGCGGGGGGATACGAGCAGTACTTC.

The chain employs TRBV6-6 and TRBJ1-1, with D perhaps TRBD1 (6 bases). V gave up 6 bases and J gave up 2 bases, with 13 bases separating them. Per the germline V gene, CDR1 is MNHNY and CDR2 is SVGAGI (reference sequence). There are 14 residues in the CDR3. DNA of the CDR3: TGTGCCAGCAGACCCGGACAGACCAACACTGAAGCTTTCTTT. Residues: CASRPGQTNTEAFF.

This sequence joins TRBV20-1 and TRBJ2-3; TRBD2 matches at 12 bases. CDR3 size: 15 residues. Germline V gene lookup returns CDR1 DFQATT and CDR2 SNEGSKA (reference sequence). V gave up 5 bases and J gave up 5 bases; unmatched junction bases: 8. CDR3 coding DNA: TGCAGTGCTTCTAGCGGGGGGGCCAGGGTAGATACGCAGTATTTT. It is translated as CSASSGGARVDTQYF.

This clonotype was counted at least ten times. The V call is TRBV4-2, the J call TRBJ1-2, with D perhaps TRBD1 (5 bases). Trimming pared 8 bases from V and 5 bases from J, leaving 21 bases between. The CDR3 length is 15 residues. Germline-derived CDR1 and CDR2 are LGHNA and YNFKEQ. For the CDR3, the DNA is TGTGCCAGCGGGACCGGGGAGGGCGACCCATATGGCTACACCTTC. Amino acid sequence: CASGTGEGDPYGYTF.

At least ten counts were recorded for this clonotype. This chain links TRBV7-2 with TRBJ2-3; D perhaps matches TRBD1 (5 bases). The CDR3 has 13 amino acids. The germline V gene has CDR1 SGHTA and CDR2 FQGNSA. Trimming removed 5 bases from V and 6 bases from J, with 12 bases in between. The CDR3 loop reads CASSLGPADTQYF. CDR3 coding DNA: TGTGCCAGCAGCCTGGGGCCGGCGGATACGCAGTATTTT.

This chain uses TRBV21-1 with TRBJ1-1; the table's D gene call, TRBD1, was not cross checked with the DNA. TRBV21-1 is a listed pseudogene. This CDR3 comprises 15 residues. This CDR3 is CASSKEAGQGTEAFF. CDR3 bases: TGTGCCAGCAGCAAAGAGGCAGGGCAGGGCACTGAAGCTTTCTTT.

The V call is TRBV18, the J call TRBJ1-5; a weak D match, TRBD1 (6 bases). There are 16 residues in the CDR3. From germline, CDR1 is KGHSH and CDR2 LQKENI. V lost 2 bases to trimming and J lost 1 base, with 12 bases between them. The CDR3 region has the DNA TGTGCCAGCTCACCATCTTCAGGGGAGAGCAATCAGCCCCAGCATTTT. Protein: CASSPSSGESNQPQHF. Full variable domain (rest looked up from reference TRBV18 and TRBJ1-5): NAGVMQNPRHLVRRRGQEARLRCSPMKGHSHVYWYRQLPEEGLKFMVYLQKENIIDESGMPKERFSAEFPKEGPSILRIQQVVRGDSAAYFCASSPSSGESNQPQHFGDGTRLSIL.

This clonotype has only a few counts. The chain carries TRBV14 and TRBJ2-7; no firm D call. The J call may be in error: the DNA end matches TRBJ2-5 better. The CDR3 length is 15 residues. Germline V gene data show CDR1 as SGHDN and CDR2 as FVKESK. CDR3 amino acids: CASSPTWGGRETQYF. DNA of the CDR3: TGTGCCAGCAGCCCGACCTGGGGTGGGCGAGAGACCCAGTACTTC.

The rearrangement joins TRBV4-1 to TRBJ1-5; 9 bases align to TRBD1. CDR1 is MGHRA and CDR2 is YSYEKL in the germline V gene. There are 15 residues in the CDR3. V lost 4 bases to trimming and J lost 6 bases; unmatched junction nucleotides: 7. CDR3 protein: CASSRGGQGSQPQHF. The CDR3 DNA follows: TGCGCCAGCAGCCGAGGGGGACAGGGAAGTCAGCCCCAGCATTTT.

The J gene is TRBJ2-1, the V gene TRBV7-9; D is undetermined. V was trimmed by 3 bases and J by 3 bases, leaving 15 bases between them. The CDR3 runs to 16 residues. Germline V gene sequence: CDR1 SEHNR, CDR2 FQNEAQ (reference sequence). In DNA, the CDR3 is TGTGCCAGCAGCTTGGATATAGATTCCTACTACAATGAGCAGTTCTTC. Its protein product is CASSLDIDSYYNEQFF.

The rearrangement joins TRBV5-1 to TRBJ2-3, with 9 bases aligning to TRBD1. The CDR3 runs to 15 residues. Per germline, CDR1 SGHRS and CDR2 YFSETQ. Germline trimming cut 0 bases from V and 3 bases from J; bases unmatched to any gene: 2. The CDR3 DNA follows: TGCGCCAGCAGCTTGGACGACAGGGGGACAGATACGCAGTATTTT. Its translation is CASSLDDRGTDTQYF.

Only a few counts were recorded for this clonotype. The rearrangement links TRBV4-2 to TRBJ1-1; 9 nucleotides line up with TRBD1. Looked up from germline, CDR1 is LGHNA and CDR2 is YNFKEQ. V lost 4 bases, J lost 5 bases, and 8 bases stayed unmatched. This CDR3 spans 15 amino acids. CDR3 in DNA: TGTGCCAGCAGCCTCTCCGGGACAGGGCTAACTGAAGCTTTCTTT. Amino acid sequence: CASSLSGTGLTEAFF.

This clonotype showed up just a few times. The gene calls are TRBV12-3 or TRBV12-4 and TRBJ1-2; possible D gene TRBD1, 5 bases. This CDR3 is 13 amino acids long. The V end lost 6 bases, the J end lost 5 bases, and 13 bases lay between the germline ends. Written as DNA, the CDR3 is TGTGCCAGCAGCCTCCGGGGGAGATATGGCTACACCTTC. Encoded protein: CASSLRGRYGYTF.

The chain is built from TRBV6-5 and TRBJ1-1, with 8 nucleotides matching TRBD1. This CDR3 region has 13 residues. J lost 3 bases, V lost 7 bases, and 4 bases had no gene match. The germline gives CDR1 MNHEY, CDR2 SVGAGI. The chain's CDR3 is CASTLTGDTEAFF. CDR3 DNA: TGTGCCAGCACCCTGACAGGGGACACTGAAGCTTTCTTT.

This clonotype was counted between two and nine times. The chain has TRBV25-1 and TRBJ2-5, with D perhaps being TRBD1 or TRBD2 (5 bases each). V was shortened by 9 bases and J by 11 bases, with 16 bases between the two germline ends. The CDR3 totals 11 residues. CDR1 and CDR2 from the germline V gene are MGHDK and SYGVNS. The CDR3 sequence is CASTPLWGQYF. As DNA, the CDR3 is TGTGCCAGTACCCCATTGTGGGGGCAGTACTTC.

This clonotype has only a few counts. The chain is built from TRBV12-3 or TRBV12-4 and TRBJ1-5; D perhaps matches TRBD1 (6 bases). The CDR3 length is 17 residues. Deletions cut 2 bases from V and 2 bases from J, with 16 bases between. CDR3 protein: CASSLPQGISGNQPQHF. CDR3 sequence (DNA): TGTGCCAGCAGTTTACCTCAGGGGATCTCGGGCAATCAGCCCCAGCATTTT.

The chain combines TRBV7-9 with TRBJ2-7; D gene uncertain. Germline V gene sequence: CDR1 SEHNR, CDR2 FQNEAQ (reference sequence). V dropped 3 bases and J dropped 0 bases, with 12 bases sitting between them. The length of the CDR3 is 15 residues. The CDR3 sequence: CASSLGGESSYEQYF. In nucleotides, the CDR3 is TGTGCCAGCAGCTTGGGTGGTGAGAGCTCCTACGAGCAGTACTTC.

This chain links TRBV2 with TRBJ1-5; tentatively, D is TRBD1 (6 bases). Germline CDR1 reads SNHLY; CDR2 reads FYNNEI. The V gene lost 9 bases and the J gene lost 5 bases, with 23 bases spanning the gap. The CDR3 totals 16 residues. The CDR3 DNA sequence: TGTGCCAGTCTACTTAATCCAGGGGTGAGGGATCAGCCCCAGCATTTT. Encoded protein: CASLLNPGVRDQPQHF.